Listed below are T cell receptor beta chains from one sample, sequenced in a study of blood T cell repertoires in COVID-19. This table comes from immunoSEQ multiplex PCR, and its TCRdb copy is limited to in-frame clones, with some not included. Altogether a few hundred thousand clones are present, over 75% being singletons, with the ten largest covering 2.2%. The sample consisted of PBMCs or T cells enriched from blood (not recorded which). The receptors were gathered from a man in his thirties or forties who had recovered from COVID-19. Both conserved end residues are part of each CDR3. The D gene is left open where the match is weak. For some rows the clone size is stated as once, few or many, or as a class when expanded; others skip it.

V gene	clone size	J gene	D gene	CDR3 protein	CDR3 DNA
TRBV29-1	-	TRBJ1-5	-	CSAQGSRNQPQHF	TGCAGCGCGCAGGGTAGTAGAAATCAGCCCCAGCATTTT
TRBV4-1	-	TRBJ2-3	-	CASSQGWTRTDTQYF	TGCGCCAGCAGCCAAGGGTGGACTCGCACAGATACGCAGTATTTT
TRBV29-1	once	TRBJ1-1	TRBD1	CSVDGTGGADTEAFF	TGCAGCGTTGACGGTACAGGGGGCGCGGACACTGAAGCTTTCTTT
TRBV27	-	TRBJ1-3	-	CASSPDYSGNTIYF	TGTGCCAGCAGTCCAGATTACTCTGGAAACACCATATATTTT
TRBV6-5	-	TRBJ2-3	TRBD1	CASSSSRDRVTDTQYF	TGTGCCAGCAGTTCGAGCCGGGACAGGGTCACAGATACGCAGTATTTT
TRBV7-2	once	TRBJ1-5	TRBD1	CASSKQGNQPQHF	TGTGCCAGCAGTAAACAGGGGAATCAGCCCCAGCATTTT
TRBV3-1/TRBV3-2	-	TRBJ1-2	-	CASSQDIPGSGYTF	TGTGCCAGCAGCCAAGATATACCGGGAAGCGGCTACACCTTC
TRBV12-5	-	TRBJ2-7	-	CASGPMGGYEQYF	TGTGCTAGTGGTCCCATGGGAGGATACGAGCAGTACTTC
TRBV3-1/TRBV3-2	-	TRBJ2-7	TRBD2	CASSRTSGGAKVSYEQYF	TGTGCCAGCAGTCGGACTAGCGGGGGGGCTAAAGTAAGCTACGAGCAGTACTTC
TRBV7-8	-	TRBJ1-6	TRBD1	CASSSIGWTGDSPLHF	TGTGCCAGCAGTTCTATCGGCTGGACAGGGGATTCACCCCTCCACTTT
TRBV5-1	-	TRBJ1-2	TRBD1	CASSSGTDYGYTF	TGCGCCAGCAGCTCCGGGACAGACTATGGCTACACCTTC
TRBV19	-	TRBJ2-3	-	CASSPSVSTQYF	TGTGCCAGTAGTCCCAGCGTCAGCACGCAGTATTTT
TRBV5-6	-	TRBJ1-1	-	CASSLRQGSMHTEAFF	TGTGCCAGCAGCTTGAGGCAGGGAAGTATGCACACTGAAGCTTTCTTT
TRBV7-2	-	TRBJ2-5	TRBD2	CASSRGGRQETQYF	TGTGCCAGCAGCCGCGGGGGGCGGCAAGAGACCCAGTACTTC
TRBV11-1	-	TRBJ2-3	-	CASSLDSFTDTQYF	TGTGCCAGCAGCTTAGACAGTTTCACAGATACGCAGTATTTT
TRBV19	-	TRBJ1-1	-	CASSIQGGDTEAFF	TGTGCCAGTAGTATACAGGGCGGGGACACTGAAGCTTTCTTT
TRBV2	-	TRBJ2-2	-	CASSEFGSQGGAGELFF	TGTGCCAGCAGTGAATTTGGAAGTCAGGGGGGAGCCGGGGAGCTGTTTTTT
TRBV5-5	-	TRBJ1-5	-	CASSADSRYQPQHF	TGTGCCAGCAGCGCAGACAGCCGTTATCAGCCCCAGCATTTT
TRBV29-1	-	TRBJ1-1	-	CSVEGQGSSTEAFF	TGCAGCGTTGAGGGGCAGGGGTCTAGCACTGAAGCTTTCTTT
TRBV11-2	-	TRBJ1-2	TRBD1	CASSVRQGFYGYTF	TGTGCCAGCAGCGTAAGACAGGGCTTCTATGGCTACACCTTC
TRBV7-9	-	TRBJ1-2	TRBD1	CASSQGQGDGYTF	TGTGCCAGCAGCCAAGGACAGGGGGACGGCTACACCTTC
TRBV2	many	TRBJ1-1	-	CASIQADMNTEAFF	TGTGCCAGTATCCAGGCAGACATGAACACTGAAGCTTTCTTT
TRBV3-1/TRBV3-2	-	TRBJ1-1	-	CASSQSRTPQHEAFF	TGTGCCAGCAGCCAGTCCCGCACACCTCAACACGAAGCTTTCTTT
TRBV19	-	TRBJ1-2	TRBD1	CASTHRGQGRGYTF	TGTGCCAGTACCCACCGAGGACAGGGACGCGGCTACACCTTC
TRBV14	-	TRBJ2-1	TRBD2	CASSPWTSGGLFF	TGTGCCAGCAGCCCCTGGACTAGCGGGGGACTGTTCTTC
TRBV12-3/TRBV12-4	-	TRBJ1-2	TRBD1	CASSRDRLYGYTF	TGTGCCAGCAGTCGGGACAGGCTTTATGGCTACACCTTC
TRBV2	-	TRBJ1-1	-	CASSDPQGRLNTEAFF	TGTGCCAGCAGTGACCCCCAGGGGCGATTGAACACTGAAGCTTTCTTT
TRBV12-5	-	TRBJ1-5	-	CASGFMGAVNQPQHF	TGTGCTAGTGGTTTTATGGGGGCGGTCAATCAGCCCCAGCATTTT
TRBV5-4	-	TRBJ1-6	TRBD1	CASSSRGTGNSPLHF	TGTGCCAGCAGCTCCCGCGGGACAGGCAATTCACCCCTCCACTTT
TRBV6-1	-	TRBJ1-2	-	CASSDRVGYTF	TGTGCCAGCAGTGACAGGGTCGGCTACACCTTC
TRBV20-1	-	TRBJ2-3	TRBD1	CSASTGGSTDTQYF	TGCAGTGCTAGTACAGGGGGTAGCACAGATACGCAGTATTTT
TRBV5-6	-	TRBJ2-7	-	CASSLSTGFDYEQYF	TGTGCCAGCAGCTTATCCACCGGGTTCGACTACGAGCAGTACTTC
TRBV9	-	TRBJ2-5	-	CASSVDSLRDRQTQYF	TGTGCCAGCAGCGTAGATAGCTTGCGGGACCGGCAGACCCAGTACTTC
TRBV5-6	-	TRBJ2-1	TRBD2	CASSLSGGANEQFF	TGTGCCAGCAGCTTGAGCGGGGGGGCCAATGAGCAGTTCTTC
TRBV4-1	-	TRBJ1-6	TRBD1	CASSPIHGGTGVLQGNSPLHF	TGCGCCAGCAGCCCCATCCATGGCGGGACAGGGGTTCTTCAGGGTAATTCACCCCTCCACTTT
TRBV5-4	-	TRBJ1-2	TRBD1	CASNPGQGADGYTF	TGTGCCAGCAACCCGGGACAGGGGGCGGATGGCTACACCTTC
TRBV5-8	-	TRBJ1-1	-	CASSLVQGYTEAFF	TGTGCCAGCAGCTTGGTACAGGGCTACACTGAAGCTTTCTTT
TRBV7-2	-	TRBJ1-2	TRBD1	CASSSLGQPYGYTF	TGTGCCAGCAGCTCATTGGGACAGCCCTATGGCTACACCTTC